These T cell receptor beta chains were read from a single sample in a study of cytomegalovirus exposure and HLA in healthy donors. TCRdb keeps only in-frame clones here, not all; method: immunoSEQ multiplex PCR. The table includes some 70,000 clones, approximately 70% detected once. What was sequenced was PBMCs. The receptors shown here come from a male donor in good health and CMV-seropositive. Each CDR3 is given with its conserved first and last residue. The D gene is left open where the match is weak. Rows give clone size only sometimes, using once, few, many, or a class for an expanded clone.

CDR3 protein	CDR3 DNA	V gene	clone size	J gene	D gene	CDR3 length
CASSLRGNTIYF	TGTGCCAGCAGCTTACGTGGAAACACCATATATTTT	TRBV7-2	-	TRBJ1-3	-	12
CASSYSLRGEKLFF	TGTGCCAGCAGTTACTCGCTGCGGGGTGAAAAACTGTTTTTT	TRBV6-6	-	TRBJ1-4	-	14
CASSAGTYSGANVLTF	TGCGCCAGCAGCGCGGGGACGTACTCTGGGGCCAACGTCCTGACTTTC	TRBV5-1	-	TRBJ2-6	-	16
CASSPGQQETQYF	TGTGCCAGCTCACCTGGACAGCAAGAGACCCAGTACTTC	TRBV18	-	TRBJ2-5	-	13
CASSVTGGLVSEQYF	TGTGCCAGCAGCGTAACAGGGGGCTTGGTATCTGAGCAGTACTTC	TRBV9	-	TRBJ2-5	TRBD1	15
CASSLGAETQYF	TGTGCCAGCAGCTTGGGAGCGGAGACCCAGTACTTC	TRBV5-4	-	TRBJ2-5	-	12
CASSLYNSNTGELFF	TGTGCCAGCAGCTTGTATAACTCTAACACCGGGGAGCTGTTTTTT	TRBV5-5	-	TRBJ2-2	-	15
CASSLAEGGGYTF	TGTGCCAGCAGCTTAGCAGAGGGCGGGGGCTACACCTTC	TRBV7-6	few	TRBJ1-2	-	13
CASSFPSMGGPYQETQYF	TGTGCCAGCAGCTTCCCCAGCATGGGGGGGCCGTACCAAGAGACCCAGTACTTC	TRBV5-4	-	TRBJ2-5	-	18
CASSKQGSGTEAFF	TGCGCCAGCAGTAAACAGGGTTCCGGCACTGAAGCTTTCTTT	TRBV5-1	few	TRBJ1-1	-	14
CASSHEDSEAYEQYF	TGCGCCAGCAGCCACGAGGACAGCGAGGCTTACGAGCAGTACTTC	TRBV4-1	-	TRBJ2-7	-	15
CASSYQRGDTYGYTF	TGCGCCAGCAGCTACCAGCGGGGGGATACCTATGGCTACACCTTC	TRBV4-3	-	TRBJ1-2	-	15
CASSPTGSNQPQHF	TGCGCCAGCAGCCCCACAGGGTCAAATCAGCCCCAGCATTTT	TRBV5-1	-	TRBJ1-5	-	14
CASSLVAGSFTDTQYF	TGCGCCAGCAGCTTGGTAGCGGGGAGTTTCACAGATACGCAGTATTTT	TRBV5-1	-	TRBJ2-3	TRBD2	16
CASSSPSGRAMYEQFF	TGTGCCAGCAGCTCACCTAGCGGGAGGGCCATGTATGAGCAGTTCTTC	TRBV13	-	TRBJ2-1	TRBD2	16
CASSYETANTEAFF	TGTGCCAGCAGTTACGAGACAGCTAACACTGAAGCTTTCTTT	TRBV6-6	once	TRBJ1-1	-	14
CASSVTGDYGYTF	TGTGCCAGCAGCGTAACAGGGGACTATGGCTACACCTTC	TRBV9	few	TRBJ1-2	TRBD1	13
CASSEGFGQSGANVLTF	TGTGCCAGCAGTGAAGGGTTCGGACAATCAGGGGCCAACGTCCTGACTTTC	TRBV6-1	-	TRBJ2-6	-	17
CASSFTSQEQFF	TGTGCCAGCAGCTTTACTAGTCAGGAGCAGTTCTTC	TRBV7-2	-	TRBJ2-1	-	12
CASSFGTGELFF	TGTGCCAGCAGCTTCGGTACCGGGGAGCTGTTTTTT	TRBV9	-	TRBJ2-2	-	12
CASRRLRLETQYF	TGTGCCAGCAGACGACTCAGATTAGAGACCCAGTACTTC	TRBV6-1	once	TRBJ2-5	-	13
CASSIGTLGEQYF	TGTGCCAGTAGTATTGGGACACTAGGCGAGCAGTACTTC	TRBV19	few	TRBJ2-7	-	13
CASSPGQGDAGANVLTF	TGTGCCAGCAGCCCGGGACAGGGGGATGCTGGGGCCAACGTCCTGACTTTC	TRBV6-4	-	TRBJ2-6	TRBD1	17
CATMGRGGEETQYF	TGTGCCACCATGGGTCGCGGGGGAGAAGAGACCCAGTACTTC	TRBV10-3	-	TRBJ2-5	TRBD2	14
CASSSQGMWTEAFF	TGTGCCAGCAGTTCACAGGGTATGTGGACTGAAGCTTTCTTT	TRBV27	-	TRBJ1-1	-	14
CASSDGQKNGYTF	TGTGCCAGTAGCGACGGACAGAAGAATGGCTACACCTTC	TRBV19	-	TRBJ1-2	-	13
CASSLVDRGLYTGELFF	TGTGCCAGCAGCTTGGTAGACAGGGGGCTCTACACCGGGGAGCTGTTTTTT	TRBV5-6	-	TRBJ2-2	TRBD1	17
CSVGYRGRNTEAFF	TGCAGCGTTGGCTACAGGGGCCGTAACACTGAAGCTTTCTTT	TRBV29-1	-	TRBJ1-1	TRBD1	14
CASSLSSGGYGYTF	TGCGCCAGCAGCTTGTCCTCGGGGGGCTATGGCTACACCTTC	TRBV5-1	-	TRBJ1-2	-	14
CASRQVDSNSPLHF	TGTGCCAGCAGGCAGGTAGATTCTAATTCACCCCTCCACTTT	TRBV7-8	-	TRBJ1-6	-	14
CASSAQGADPEAFF	TGTGCCAGTAGTGCCCAGGGGGCAGACCCAGAAGCTTTCTTT	TRBV19	-	TRBJ1-1	TRBD1	14
CASSSPGQAYEQYF	TGTGCCAGCAGCTCTCCGGGACAAGCCTACGAGCAGTACTTC	TRBV5-6	-	TRBJ2-7	-	14
CATSRDRGGYEQYF	TGTGCCACCAGCAGAGACCGGGGGGGTTACGAGCAGTACTTC	TRBV15	-	TRBJ2-7	TRBD2	14
CASSLDTQETQYF	TGCGCCAGCAGCTTGGACACCCAAGAGACCCAGTACTTC	TRBV5-1	-	TRBJ2-5	-	13
CATSREGRGGGRGEQFF	TGTGCCACCAGCAGAGAGGGGCGGGGGGGCGGGAGGGGTGAGCAGTTCTTC	TRBV15	-	TRBJ2-1	TRBD2	17
CASRTGSSYNSPLHF	TGCGCCAGCAGGACTGGTAGCTCCTATAATTCACCCCTCCACTTT	TRBV5-1	-	TRBJ1-6	-	15
CSVRRGPMGNEQFF	TGCAGCGTCAGACGGGGTCCCATGGGCAATGAGCAGTTCTTC	TRBV29-1	-	TRBJ2-1	-	14
CASSEQQLYPGQRAPQHF	TGTGCCAGCAGTGAACAGCAACTTTACCCGGGACAGCGAGCACCCCAGCATTTT	TRBV6-1	-	TRBJ1-5	TRBD1	18
CASSPTSGASSGANVLTF	TGTGCCAGCAGCCCCACTAGCGGGGCTAGCTCTGGGGCCAACGTCCTGACTTTC	TRBV16	-	TRBJ2-6	TRBD2	18
CATQAGSRYSGANVLTF	TGTGCCACCCAGGCGGGGAGCCGATACTCTGGGGCCAACGTCCTGACTTTC	TRBV2	-	TRBJ2-6	-	17
CASSLEFPGAEAFF	TGTGCCAGCAGCTTAGAGTTCCCGGGAGCCGAAGCTTTCTTT	TRBV7-9	once	TRBJ1-1	-	14
CASSRGWGDYEQYF	TGTGCCAGTAGCAGAGGGTGGGGGGACTACGAGCAGTACTTC	TRBV19	-	TRBJ2-7	-	14
CASSLGTGVYEQYF	TGTGCCAGCAGCTTAGGGACAGGAGTCTACGAGCAGTACTTC	TRBV5-6	-	TRBJ2-7	TRBD1	14
CATSSGRGGGATETQYF	TGTGCCACCAGCAGTGGACGTGGCGGGGGGGCGACAGAGACCCAGTACTTC	TRBV15	-	TRBJ2-5	TRBD2	17
CASSHLRGQGAKNIQYF	TGTGCCAGTAGCCACCTCCGAGGACAGGGGGCCAAAAACATTCAGTACTTC	TRBV19	-	TRBJ2-4	TRBD1	17